The rows below give T cell receptor beta chains drawn from one sample of a study of identical twins. TCRdb ran MiXCR on the 5' RACE reads and lists one entry per CDR3 protein. The sample yields around 960,000 distinct CDR3 sequences, 12% seen once. These data also featured in a second study, about yellow fever vaccine responses in identical twins.

The material sequenced was PBMCs. These receptors were obtained from a woman between 18 and 29 years old in good health. The CDR3 runs from the conserved cysteine through the conserved F or W. Each record gives: D gene, J gene, V gene, clone size, CDR3 protein, CDR3 DNA. The D gene is left open where the match is weak. Rows give clone size only sometimes, using once, few, many, or a class for an expanded clone.

D: NA; J: TRBJ2-5; V: TRBV24-1; size: NA; CDR3: CATSQTDGHQETQYF; DNA: TGTGCCACCAGTCAAACGGACGGCCACCAAGAGACCCAGTACTTC
D: TRBD2; J: TRBJ2-7; V: TRBV10-3; size: NA; CDR3: CAISDTGGRTYEQYF; DNA: TGTGCCATCAGTGATACGGGCGGGAGAACCTACGAGCAGTACTTC
D: NA; J: TRBJ2-1; V: TRBV4-1; size: few; CDR3: CASSQKRTAWGLLSYNEQFF; DNA: TGCGCCAGCAGCCAAAAGAGGACAGCGTGGGGCTTACTCTCCTACAATGAGCAGTTCTTC
D: TRBD1; J: TRBJ2-4; V: TRBV28; size: NA; CDR3: CASSNPTGPHKNIQYF; DNA: TGTGCCAGCAGTAACCCGACAGGGCCCCACAAAAACATTCAGTACTTC
D: TRBD2; J: TRBJ2-7; V: TRBV7-6; size: few; CDR3: CASSLDPTSAEQYF; DNA: TGTGCCAGCAGCTTGGATCCAACTAGCGCCGAGCAGTACTTC
D: NA; J: TRBJ1-3; V: TRBV29-1; size: few; CDR3: CSVYGNGNTIYF; DNA: TGCAGCGTTTACGGAAATGGAAACACCATATATTTT
D: TRBD1; J: TRBJ1-5; V: TRBV28; size: few; CDR3: CASSWGTGGHQPQHF; DNA: TGTGCCAGCAGCTGGGGCACAGGGGGACATCAGCCCCAGCATTTT
D: TRBD2; J: TRBJ2-1; V: TRBV5-1; size: few; CDR3: CASSLARTSGSAYNEQFF; DNA: TGCGCCAGCAGCTTGGCCCGGACTAGCGGGTCGGCTTACAATGAGCAGTTCTTC
D: NA; J: TRBJ2-3; V: TRBV20-1; size: NA; CDR3: CSARGPGTAATQYF; DNA: TGCAGTGCTAGAGGCCCCGGGACCGCAGCTACGCAGTATTTT
D: TRBD1; J: TRBJ2-7; V: TRBV5-1; size: many; CDR3: CASSLLSQGTYEQYF; DNA: TGCGCCAGCAGCTTACTATCACAGGGGACGTACGAGCAGTACTTC
D: TRBD2; J: TRBJ2-5; V: TRBV7-9; size: few; CDR3: CASSLSGLEETQYF; DNA: TGTGCCAGCAGCTTATCGGGACTAGAAGAGACCCAGTACTTC
D: NA; J: TRBJ2-7; V: TRBV6-2/TRBV6-3; size: many; CDR3: CASRSGTTYEQYF; DNA: TGTGCCAGCAGATCCGGGACAACCTACGAGCAGTACTTC
D: TRBD2; J: TRBJ2-1; V: TRBV5-1; size: NA; CDR3: CASSLVLAGGSNEQFF; DNA: TGCGCCAGCAGCTTGGTGCTAGCGGGAGGGTCCAATGAGCAGTTCTTC
D: TRBD1; J: TRBJ2-1; V: TRBV3-1; size: many; CDR3: CASSPKGQALRNEQFF; DNA: TGTGCCAGCAGCCCAAAAGGACAGGCCCTTAGGAATGAGCAGTTCTTC
D: TRBD1; J: TRBJ2-7; V: TRBV27; size: NA; CDR3: CASSPPTGTGDYEQYF; DNA: TGTGCCAGCAGTCCGCCCACTGGGACAGGGGATTACGAGCAGTACTTC
D: NA; J: TRBJ1-5; V: TRBV28; size: few; CDR3: CASSFPGRTPQHF; DNA: TGTGCCAGCAGTTTCCCAGGACGGACGCCCCAGCATTTT
D: NA; J: TRBJ2-1; V: TRBV13; size: few; CDR3: CASSLIVAGPGEDSYNEQFF; DNA: TGTGCCAGCAGCCTCATAGTGGCAGGCCCCGGGGAGGACTCCTACAATGAGCAGTTCTTC
D: TRBD2; J: TRBJ2-7; V: TRBV29-1; size: many; CDR3: CSVAPGTSGYEQYF; DNA: TGCAGCGTTGCACCCGGGACTAGCGGCTACGAGCAGTACTTC
D: TRBD1; J: TRBJ1-2; V: TRBV6-1; size: few; CDR3: CASGGNRGSYGYTF; DNA: TGTGCCAGCGGTGGGAACAGGGGGTCCTATGGCTACACCTTC
D: NA; J: TRBJ2-5; V: TRBV11-2; size: few; CDR3: CASTQGRVQETQYF; DNA: TGTGCCAGCACCCAGGGTAGGGTCCAAGAGACCCAGTACTTC
D: NA; J: TRBJ2-1; V: TRBV12-3/TRBV12-4; size: many; CDR3: CASSSGHGNEQFF; DNA: TGTGCCAGCAGTTCCGGACACGGCAATGAGCAGTTCTTC
D: NA; J: TRBJ2-5; V: TRBV5-1; size: few; CDR3: CASSLSPRQETQYF; DNA: TGCGCCAGCAGCTTGTCGCCCAGACAAGAGACCCAGTACTTC